The clone carrying this TCR beta chain was seen once. Deep was the level at which the assay was run. The protocol was immunoSEQ multiplex PCR, while the TCRdb copy is restricted to in-frame clones and leaves out a portion. The sample has about 2.4 million clones; about 92% are singletons. Every donor was a Caucasian adult from Nashville, Tennessee. From CD4+ cells came CD45RA+ naive and CD45RA-negative memory subsets. The data belong to a study of shared clonotypes between healthy human individuals. There are 15 residues in the CDR3. After removal of 3 bases from V and 5 bases from J, the junction contained 8 bases not matched to a gene. Germline V gene lookup returns CDR1 SGDLS and CDR2 YYNGEE.

The genes are TRBV9 and TRBJ2-1, with 7 nucleotides matching TRBD2. The specimen sequenced was naive CD4+ T cells sorted from blood. The sample's subset: CD45RA+ positively selected. This receptor was obtained from a man younger than 30 in good health. In nucleotides, the CDR3 is TGTGCCAGCAGCGCAGACCCGACTAGCAACAATGAGCAGTTCTTC. This codes for CASSADPTSNNEQFF.